The source of this T cell receptor beta chain is a study of OX40 agonist ivuxolimab in advanced cancers. Study information: Ivuxolimab, which patients received intravenously every 2 weeks, was dosed at 0.01 to 10 mg/kg.

Germline V CDR1 and CDR2: LNHDA, SQIVND (reference sequence). Trimming removed 6 bases at V and 4 bases at J, with 18 bases between. This CDR3 region has 16 residues. Details on this clone: The antigen is unknown.

Study-wide results and limits: Antigen specificity was not determined for the expanded peripheral T cells. CD8+ T cells were the subset that, on average, had more expanded clones than CD4+.

Assay: immunoSEQ multiplex PCR; the TCRdb copy retains only in-frame clones and omits some. The top ten hold 1.5% to 2% of the sample, which has roughly 80,000 clones, about 86% seen once. This clonotype was sampled from an adult with an advanced solid tumor such as melanoma, head and neck, liver or kidney cancer. The sample consisted of CD4+ or CD8+ T cells sorted from blood, taken in a trial of the OX40 agonist ivuxolimab. The J gene is TRBJ2-2, the V gene TRBV19, with D possibly being TRBD1 (5 bases). The CDR3 DNA is TGTGCCAGTAGCTACCTCAGGACATCGGGCACCGGGGAGCTGTTTTTT. It is translated as CASSYLRTSGTGELFF.